The 30 T cell receptor beta chains listed next were all sequenced from one sample in a study of cytomegalovirus exposure and HLA in healthy donors. Vbeta (60) and Jbeta (13) primers were used in the PCR. Repertoires were generated with immunoSEQ multiplex PCR, while TCRdb's copy carries only in-frame clones and drops some. The table shows some 130,000 clones, with around 75% occurring only once. Sequencing used PBMCs. The receptor set was obtained from a middle-aged man in good health and CMV-seronegative.

V is TRBV6-6 and J is TRBJ2-7; tentatively, D is TRBD2 (5 bases). The CDR3 loop spans 14 amino acids. Germline assignment: CDR1 MNHNY and CDR2 SVGAGI (reference sequence). Trimming left V 2 bases short and J 4 bases short, with 12 bases between. For the CDR3, the DNA is TGTGCCAGCAGTTACAGCGGCCGGGATTACGAGCAGTACTTC. It codes for CASSYSGRDYEQYF.

V is TRBV5-4 and J is TRBJ2-7, with 13 bases fitting TRBD2. Germline V gene lookup returns CDR1 SGHNT and CDR2 YYREEE (reference sequence). The J segment lost 2 bases and the V segment lost 4 bases, leaving 15 bases of the junction unmatched. The CDR3 has 19 residues. DNA of the CDR3: TGTGCCAGCAGCCGTCCGCTTGGGACTAGCGGGGAACCTACCTACGAGCAGTACTTC. Translation gives CASSRPLGTSGEPTYEQYF. Combining the CDR3 with reference TRBV5-4 and TRBJ2-7 gives the whole variable domain ETGVTQSPTHLIKTRGQQVTLRCSSQSGHNTVSWYQQALGQGPQFIFQYYREEENGRGNFPPRFSGLQFPNYSSELNVNALELDDSALYLCASSRPLGTSGEPTYEQYFGPGTRLTVT.

This chain uses TRBV2 with TRBJ2-5, with TRBD2 matching 11 bases. Germline-derived CDR1 and CDR2 are SNHLY and FYNNEI. With 5 bases clipped from V and 3 bases from J, the junction kept 8 bases outside the gene matches. CDR3 size: 16 residues. CDR3 amino acids: CASSRPSGGNEETQYF. As DNA, the CDR3 is TGTGCCAGCAGTCGACCTAGCGGGGGGAATGAAGAGACCCAGTACTTC.

The rearrangement joins TRBV19 to TRBJ1-2; D gene uncertain. V was pared by 7 bases and J by 7 bases, with 19 bases between. This CDR3 has 14 amino acids. The germline CDR1 and CDR2 sequences are LNHDA and SQIVND (reference sequence). CDR3 nucleotides: TGTGCCAGTACCCTGGGCCCCCGAGGGCTTGGCTACACCTTC. It yields the protein CASTLGPRGLGYTF.

The J gene is TRBJ2-2, the V gene TRBV28, with a possible D match to TRBD2 (7 bases). V lost 6 bases and J lost 2, with 13 bases in between. This CDR3 spans 15 amino acids. Germline V lookup: CDR1 MDHEN, CDR2 SYDVKM. CDR3 in amino acids: CASRGGGANTGELFF. The CDR3 coding sequence is TGTGCCAGCAGAGGGGGGGGCGCTAACACCGGGGAGCTGTTTTTT.

The chain joins TRBV30 to TRBJ2-5; TRBD1 matches 7 bases. The CDR3 loop spans 15 amino acids. Germline V CDR1 and CDR2: GTSNPN, SVGIG (reference sequence). CDR3 loop: CVRDRGQAYPMTQYF. The DNA of the CDR3 is TGTGTCCGGGACCGAGGACAGGCATATCCAATGACCCAGTACTTC.

This clone was detected only once. The gene calls are TRBV6-5 and TRBJ1-6, with 8 bases fitting TRBD1. Germline assignment: CDR1 MNHEY and CDR2 SVGAGI. This CDR3 has 16 residues. V dropped 2 bases and J dropped 7; count of bases not matched to a gene: 7. In DNA form, the CDR3 reads TGTGCCAGCAGTTACGTTCGGACAGGGTCGAATTCACCCCTCCACTTT. Translated, it gives CASSYVRTGSNSPLHF.

The V and J genes are TRBV30 and TRBJ1-4; tentatively, D is TRBD1 (6 bases). The CDR3 runs 14 residues. Per germline, CDR1 GTSNPN and CDR2 SVGIG (reference sequence). The V end lost 2 bases, the J end lost 7 bases, and 14 bases lay between the germline ends. The CDR3 spells CAWSQGGWSEKLFF. CDR3 bases: TGTGCCTGGAGTCAAGGGGGATGGAGTGAAAAACTGTTTTTT.

V and J are TRBV5-4 and TRBJ2-3; the match to TRBD1 covers 9 bases. The CDR3 runs to 16 residues. Germline V gives CDR1 SGHNT, CDR2 YYREEE (reference sequence). V was clipped by 4 bases and J by 3 bases; unmatched bases: 9. CDR3 DNA: TGTGCCAGCAGCCGGGCGGCAGGGACAGGGACAGATACGCAGTATTTT. Residues: CASSRAAGTGTDTQYF.

The chain links TRBV5-4 to TRBJ1-2; 7 bases are shared with TRBD1. The V gene's germline CDR1 is SGHNT and CDR2 YYREEE (reference sequence). This CDR3 has 16 amino acids. Trimming removed 5 bases from V and 7 bases from J; junction bases left unmatched: 17. The CDR3 spells CASRPGTELRRAGYTF. The CDR3 DNA follows: TGTGCCAGCAGACCCGGGACAGAGCTACGGAGGGCTGGCTACACCTTC.

The chain uses TRBV13 and TRBJ2-1, with D possibly matching TRBD2 (7 bases). V gave up 1 base and J gave up 4 bases, with 14 bases separating them. Per the germline V gene, CDR1 is PRHDT and CDR2 is FYEKMQ (reference sequence). The CDR3 runs 16 residues. The CDR3 sequence: CASSLVVAGAYNEQFF. The CDR3 DNA is TGTGCCAGCAGCTTAGTCGTCGCGGGGGCTTACAATGAGCAGTTCTTC.

The gene calls are TRBV7-2 and TRBJ1-2, with no clear D. CDR3 size: 12 residues. Trimming took off 5 bases at V and 2 bases at J, with 6 bases between the two ends. Per germline, CDR1 SGHTA and CDR2 FQGNSA. The CDR3 reads CASSPTNYGYTF. In DNA, the CDR3 is TGTGCCAGCAGCCCGACAAACTATGGCTACACCTTC.

V gene TRBV6-6 combines with J gene TRBJ2-2, with D hard to call. Germline V gene sequence: CDR1 MNHNY, CDR2 SVGAGI (reference sequence). Trimming removed 8 bases at V and 3 bases at J, with 19 bases between. CDR3 size: 16 residues. The DNA for the CDR3 is TGTGCCAGCCTGACCCGTCTAGTCGTGGACACCGGGGAGCTGTTTTTT. Translating gives CASLTRLVVDTGELFF.

V gene TRBV5-6 combines with J gene TRBJ1-2, with 9 nucleotides matching TRBD1. With 1 base clipped from V and 8 bases from J, the junction kept 9 bases outside the gene matches. The CDR3 is made up of 15 amino acids. Germline V lookup: CDR1 SGHDT, CDR2 YYEEEE. The CDR3 protein is CASSLQGQGYMGYTF. The CDR3 DNA follows: TGTGCCAGCAGCTTGCAGGGACAGGGTTATATGGGCTACACCTTC.

This clone turned up a few times. The chain recombines TRBV27 with TRBJ1-1, with a weak D call TRBD1 (5 bases). Germline CDR1 is MNHEY and CDR2 is SMNVEV (reference sequence). The CDR3 consists of 12 residues. Trimming pared 2 bases from V and 7 bases from J, leaving 8 bases between. CDR3 sequence reads: CASSLTGDEAFF. Here the CDR3 DNA reads TGTGCCAGCAGTTTAACAGGAGATGAAGCTTTCTTT.

The rearrangement links TRBV19 to TRBJ1-4; unclear D gene. The germline CDR1 and CDR2 sequences are LNHDA and SQIVND (reference sequence). The CDR3 loop spans 15 amino acids. V lost 2 bases, J lost 3 bases, and 10 bases lay in between. The CDR3 nucleotides read TGTGCCAGTAGTATATCGACCGAGGCTAATGAAAAACTGTTTTTT. This sequence encodes CASSISTEANEKLFF. Looking up the rest from reference TRBV19 and TRBJ1-4 gives the full variable domain: DGGITQSPKYLFRKEGQNVTLSCEQNLNHDAMYWYRQDPGQGLRLIYYSQIVNDFQKGDIAEGYSVSREKKESFPLTVTSAQKNPTAFYLCASSISTEANEKLFFGSGTQLSVL.

The rearrangement joins TRBV28 to TRBJ2-5; possibly TRBD2 for D (6 bases). Germline V gives CDR1 MDHEN, CDR2 SYDVKM. The germline V and J ends were trimmed by 8 bases and 4 bases, with 11 bases remaining between them. This CDR3 region has 12 residues. Here the CDR3 reads CASSRGLETQYF. The DNA of the CDR3 is TGTGCCAGCTCACGGGGACTAGAGACCCAGTACTTC.

This clone was counted a few times. This chain joins TRBV7-2 and TRBJ2-7, with 13 bases aligning to TRBD2. In germline, CDR1 is SGHTA, CDR2 FQGNSA. The trim removed 5 bases at V and 2 bases at J, leaving 3 bases unmatched. The CDR3 totals 15 residues. This chain's CDR3 is CASSVTSGGAYEQYF. The CDR3 DNA reads TGTGCCAGCAGCGTTACTAGCGGGGGGGCCTACGAGCAGTACTTC.

This chain links TRBV5-6 with TRBJ2-1; 7 positions match TRBD2. The CDR3 runs 14 residues. The V segment lost 1 base and the J segment 3 bases; nucleotides outside the gene matches: 1. The germline CDR1 and CDR2 sequences are SGHDT and YYEEEE. The CDR3 sequence is CASSLSSGYNEQFF. In nucleotides, the CDR3 is TGTGCCAGCAGCTTGTCTAGCGGCTACAATGAGCAGTTCTTC.

This CDR3 reads CASSLDPPGSQYF. In nucleotides, the CDR3 is TGTGCCAGCAGCTTAGATCCCCCCGGGTCGCAGTATTTT. The J gene is TRBJ2-3, the V gene TRBV11-2; D remains ambiguous. CDR3 length: 13 residues. V shed 0 bases and J shed 10 bases, with 11 bases lying between them. In germline, CDR1 is SGHAT, CDR2 FQNNGV.

The chain joins TRBV5-1 to TRBJ2-7; D uncertain. V dropped 3 bases and J dropped 6 bases, with 10 bases sitting between them. Germline V gives CDR1 SGHRS, CDR2 YFSETQ. This CDR3 region has 12 residues. As DNA, the CDR3 is TGCGCCAGCAGCTCACAGAGCTTCGAGCAGTACTTC. It yields the protein CASSSQSFEQYF.

In DNA, the CDR3 is TGCGCCAGCAGCCAAGGGGCAGGGGGTCATGGCTACACCTTC. Protein sequence: CASSQGAGGHGYTF. The rearrangement uses TRBV4-3 and TRBJ1-2; 7 bases are a match to TRBD1. The V segment lost 1 base and the J segment 6 bases; nucleotides outside the gene matches: 5. CDR1 is LGHNA and CDR2 is YSLEER in the germline V gene. The CDR3 runs 14 residues.

The chain has TRBV9 and TRBJ2-7; no firm D call. The germline V and J ends were trimmed by 4 bases and 0 bases, with 8 bases remaining between them. Germline values: CDR1 SGDLS, CDR2 YYNGEE. There are 13 residues in the CDR3. The DNA of the CDR3 is TGTGCCAGCAGCTCCCCGTTCTCCTACGAGCAGTACTTC. This encodes CASSSPFSYEQYF. Full variable domain (rest looked up from reference TRBV9 and TRBJ2-7): DSGVTQTPKHLITATGQRVTLRCSPRSGDLSVYWYQQSLDQGLQFLIQYYNGEERAKGNILERFSAQQFPDLHSELNLSSLELGDSALYFCASSSPFSYEQYFGPGTRLTVT.

This clone came up a few times. The chain recombines TRBV6-5 with TRBJ2-3, with 7 nucleotides matching TRBD1. The length of the CDR3 is 15 residues. V trimming: 6 bases; J trimming: 2 bases; junction bases outside the gene matches: 8. CDR1 and CDR2 from the germline V gene are MNHEY and SVGAGI. This CDR3 reads CASRPQGFYTDTQYF. CDR3 sequence (DNA): TGTGCCAGCAGACCACAGGGGTTTTACACAGATACGCAGTATTTT.

The rearrangement links TRBV5-1 to TRBJ1-4; 8 nucleotides match TRBD1. Germline CDR1 SGHRS, CDR2 YFSETQ. V gave up 5 bases and J gave up 8 bases; unmatched junction bases: 8. CDR3 length: 14 residues. DNA of the CDR3: TGCGCCAGCAGAATTGCAGGGGGCCGGGAAAAACTGTTTTTT. Amino acid sequence: CASRIAGGREKLFF. Drawing the rest from reference TRBV5-1 and TRBJ1-4, the complete variable domain is KAGVTQTPRYLIKTRGQQVTLSCSPISGHRSVSWYQQTPGQGLQFLFEYFSETQRNKGNFPGRFSGRQFSNSRSEMNVSTLELGDSALYLCASRIAGGREKLFFGSGTQLSVL.

This clone appeared once. The CDR3 region has the DNA TGTGCCAGCAGCTTAGGGGCAGTAACTAATGAAAAACTGTTTTTT. As protein: CASSLGAVTNEKLFF. This chain uses TRBV7-9 with TRBJ1-4; unclear D gene. Germline CDR1 is SEHNR and CDR2 is FQNEAQ (reference sequence). The ends were cut back, 1 base at V and 1 base at J, with 7 bases in the middle. The CDR3 sequence is 15 residues long.

V gene TRBV6-7 combines with J gene TRBJ1-5; 9 positions agree with TRBD1. TRBV6-7 carries the ORF label, with uncertain function. After removal of 6 bases from V and 1 base from J, the junction contained 10 bases not matched to a gene. The CDR3 covers 17 residues. This CDR3 reads CASSLIQGAPSNQPQHF. As DNA, the CDR3 is TGTGCCAGCAGCCTGATACAGGGGGCGCCGAGCAATCAGCCCCAGCATTTT.

This chain uses TRBV7-9 with TRBJ1-1; 7 nucleotides agree with TRBD1. The CDR3 runs to 14 residues. Germline V lookup: CDR1 SEHNR, CDR2 FQNEAQ (reference sequence). Trimming at V came to 4 bases and at J to 4 bases, leaving 6 bases not matched to a gene. The chain's CDR3 is CASSSRQGSTEAFF. CDR3 in DNA: TGTGCCAGCAGCTCCCGACAGGGTTCCACTGAAGCTTTCTTT.

The chain employs TRBV6-5 and TRBJ2-3, with D perhaps matching TRBD1 (5 bases). This CDR3 is 13 amino acids long. The V gene lost 6 bases and the J gene lost 0 bases, with 7 bases spanning the gap. The V gene's germline CDR1 is MNHEY and CDR2 SVGAGI. CDR3 DNA: TGTGCCAGCAGGGACAAGAGCACAGATACGCAGTATTTT. Translated: CASRDKSTDTQYF.

The chain is built from TRBV5-6 and TRBJ1-1; D is undetermined. Germline V gives CDR1 SGHDT, CDR2 YYEEEE. The CDR3 spans 15 residues. Between the trimmed V and J ends, which lost 5 bases and 2 bases, there was a span of 16 bases. The CDR3 region is CASSFRSVSNTEAFF. As DNA, the CDR3 is TGTGCCAGCAGTTTTCGGTCGGTATCTAACACTGAAGCTTTCTTT.